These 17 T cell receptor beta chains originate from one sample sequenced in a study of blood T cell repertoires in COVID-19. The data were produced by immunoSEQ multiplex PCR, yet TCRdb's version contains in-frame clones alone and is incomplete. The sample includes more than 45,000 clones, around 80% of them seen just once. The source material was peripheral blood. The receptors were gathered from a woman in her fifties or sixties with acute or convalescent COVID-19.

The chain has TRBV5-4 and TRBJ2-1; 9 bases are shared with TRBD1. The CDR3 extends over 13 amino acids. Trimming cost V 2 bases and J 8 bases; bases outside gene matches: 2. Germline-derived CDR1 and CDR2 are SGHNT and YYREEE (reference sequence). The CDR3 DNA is TGTGCCAGCAGCTTACAGGGGGCGGATGAGCAGTTCTTC. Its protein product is CASSLQGADEQFF.

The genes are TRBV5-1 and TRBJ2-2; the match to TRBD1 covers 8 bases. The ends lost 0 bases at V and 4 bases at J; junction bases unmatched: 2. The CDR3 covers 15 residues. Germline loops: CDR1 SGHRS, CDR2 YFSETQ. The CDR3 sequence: CASSLDRGITGELFF. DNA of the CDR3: TGCGCCAGCAGCTTGGACAGGGGGATCACCGGGGAGCTGTTTTTT.

The CDR3: CASSLDQWTGGRGGYTF. In nucleotides, the CDR3 is TGTGCCAGCAGCTTAGATCAATGGACAGGCGGGAGGGGCGGCTACACCTTC. This sequence joins TRBV11-2 and TRBJ1-2, with 7 bases lining up with TRBD1. Germline CDR1 reads SGHAT; CDR2 reads FQNNGV. This CDR3 region has 17 residues. Trimming at V came to 0 bases and at J to 8 bases, leaving 15 bases not matched to a gene.

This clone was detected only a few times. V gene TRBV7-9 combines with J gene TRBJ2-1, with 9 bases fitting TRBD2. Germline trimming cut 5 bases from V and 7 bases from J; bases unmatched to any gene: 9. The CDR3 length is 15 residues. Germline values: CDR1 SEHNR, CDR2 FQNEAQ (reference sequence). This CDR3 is CASSAYVAGVNEQFF. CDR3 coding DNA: TGTGCCAGCAGCGCTTACGTAGCGGGGGTTAATGAGCAGTTCTTC.

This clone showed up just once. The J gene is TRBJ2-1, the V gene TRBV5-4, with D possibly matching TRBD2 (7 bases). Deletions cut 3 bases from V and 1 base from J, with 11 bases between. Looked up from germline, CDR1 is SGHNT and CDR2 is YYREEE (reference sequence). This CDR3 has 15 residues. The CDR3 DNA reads TGTGCCAGCAGCTGGGGGGGGGCGTCCTACAATGAGCAGTTCTTC. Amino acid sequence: CASSWGGASYNEQFF.

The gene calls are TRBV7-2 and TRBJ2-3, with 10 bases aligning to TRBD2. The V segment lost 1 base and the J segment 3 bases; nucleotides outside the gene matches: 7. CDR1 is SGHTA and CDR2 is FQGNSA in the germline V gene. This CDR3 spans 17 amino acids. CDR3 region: CASSLVTSSGGTDTQYF. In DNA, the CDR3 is TGTGCCAGCAGCTTAGTAACTAGTAGCGGGGGGACAGATACGCAGTATTTT.

CDR3 nucleotide sequence: TGTGCCAGCAGCTTAGCCCGGACAGGGGTTGGCTACACCTTC. Amino acid sequence: CASSLARTGVGYTF. The rearrangement uses TRBV11-3 and TRBJ1-2; 9 nucleotides align to TRBD1. The germline gives CDR1 SGHNT, CDR2 YENEEA. V was clipped by 1 base and J by 7 bases; unmatched bases: 4. The length of the CDR3 is 14 residues.

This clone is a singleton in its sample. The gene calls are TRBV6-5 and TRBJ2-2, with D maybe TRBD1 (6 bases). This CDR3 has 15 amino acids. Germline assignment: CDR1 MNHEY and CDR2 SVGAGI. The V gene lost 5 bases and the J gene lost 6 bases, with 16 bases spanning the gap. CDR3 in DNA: TGTGCCAGCAGTACCTTCGTAACAGGGCCCGGGGAGCTGTTTTTT. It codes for CASSTFVTGPGELFF.

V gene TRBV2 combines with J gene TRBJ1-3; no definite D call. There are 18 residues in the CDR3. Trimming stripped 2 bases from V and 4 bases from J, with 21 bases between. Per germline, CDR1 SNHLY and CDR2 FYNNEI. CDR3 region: CASSERRTGSGGGNTIYF. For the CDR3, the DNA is TGTGCCAGCAGTGAAAGGCGGACGGGAAGCGGTGGAGGAAACACCATATATTTT.

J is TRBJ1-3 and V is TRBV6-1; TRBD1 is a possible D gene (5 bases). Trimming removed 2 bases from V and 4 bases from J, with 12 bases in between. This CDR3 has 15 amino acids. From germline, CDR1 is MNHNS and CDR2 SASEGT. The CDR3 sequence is CASSEHGGGGNTIYF. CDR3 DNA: TGTGCCAGCAGTGAACACGGTGGGGGGGGAAACACCATATATTTT.

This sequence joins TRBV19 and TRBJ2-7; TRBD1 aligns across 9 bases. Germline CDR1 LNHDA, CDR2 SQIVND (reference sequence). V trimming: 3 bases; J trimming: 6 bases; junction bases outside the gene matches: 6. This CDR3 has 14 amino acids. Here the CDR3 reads CASSIGTGRVEQYF. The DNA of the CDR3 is TGTGCCAGTAGTATCGGGACAGGGCGCGTCGAGCAGTACTTC.

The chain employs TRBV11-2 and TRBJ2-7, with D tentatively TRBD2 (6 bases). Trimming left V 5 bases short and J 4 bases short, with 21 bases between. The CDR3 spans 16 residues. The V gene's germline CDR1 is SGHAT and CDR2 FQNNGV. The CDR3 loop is CASSPISAGTPYEQYF. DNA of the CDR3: TGTGCCAGCAGCCCCATCTCGGCGGGAACACCTTACGAGCAGTACTTC. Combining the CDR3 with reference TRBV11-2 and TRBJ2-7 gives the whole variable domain EAGVAQSPRYKIIEKRQSVAFWCNPISGHATLYWYQQILGQGPKLLIQFQNNGVVDDSQLPKDRFSAERLKGVDSTLKIQPAKLEDSAVYLCASSPISAGTPYEQYFGPGTRLTVT.

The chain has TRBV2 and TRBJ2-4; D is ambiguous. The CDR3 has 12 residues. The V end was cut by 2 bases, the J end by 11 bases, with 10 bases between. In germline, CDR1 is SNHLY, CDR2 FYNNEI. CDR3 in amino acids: CASSETASLQYF. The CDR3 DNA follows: TGTGCCAGCAGTGAAACAGCATCTCTTCAGTACTTC.

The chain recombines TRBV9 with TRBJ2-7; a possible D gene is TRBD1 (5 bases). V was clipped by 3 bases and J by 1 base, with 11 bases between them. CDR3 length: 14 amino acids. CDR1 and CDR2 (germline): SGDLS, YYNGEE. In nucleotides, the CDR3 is TGTGCCAGCAGCGAGGACCAGGGTTCCTACGAGCAGTACTTC. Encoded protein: CASSEDQGSYEQYF. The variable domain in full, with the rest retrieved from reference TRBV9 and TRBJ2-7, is DSGVTQTPKHLITATGQRVTLRCSPRSGDLSVYWYQQSLDQGLQFLIQYYNGEERAKGNILERFSAQQFPDLHSELNLSSLELGDSALYFCASSEDQGSYEQYFGPGTRLTVT.

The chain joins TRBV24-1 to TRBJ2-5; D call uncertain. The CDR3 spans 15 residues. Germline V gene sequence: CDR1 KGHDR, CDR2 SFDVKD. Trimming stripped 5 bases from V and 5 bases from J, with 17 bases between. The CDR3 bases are TGTGCCACCAGTGGTTCTGTTACAACGAGGGAGACCCAGTACTTC. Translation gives CATSGSVTTRETQYF.

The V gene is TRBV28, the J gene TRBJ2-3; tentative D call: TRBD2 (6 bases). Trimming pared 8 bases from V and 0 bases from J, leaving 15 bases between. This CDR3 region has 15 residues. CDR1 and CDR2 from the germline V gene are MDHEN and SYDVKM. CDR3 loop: CASGASGVSTDTQYF. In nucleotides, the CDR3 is TGTGCCAGCGGGGCGTCGGGGGTAAGCACAGATACGCAGTATTTT.

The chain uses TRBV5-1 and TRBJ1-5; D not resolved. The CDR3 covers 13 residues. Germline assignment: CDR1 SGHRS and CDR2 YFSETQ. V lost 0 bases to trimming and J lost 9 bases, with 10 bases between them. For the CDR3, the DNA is TGCGCCAGCAGCTTGGACCCCGCGGCGCCCCAGCATTTT. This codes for CASSLDPAAPQHF. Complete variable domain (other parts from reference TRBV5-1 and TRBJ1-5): KAGVTQTPRYLIKTRGQQVTLSCSPISGHRSVSWYQQTPGQGLQFLFEYFSETQRNKGNFPGRFSGRQFSNSRSEMNVSTLELGDSALYLCASSLDPAAPQHFGDGTRLSIL.